A single sample is the source of the 21 T cell receptor beta chains below, sequenced in a study of blood T cells in healthy people across ages. Together with a sample-barcoded 5' primer, a J-beta primer mix was included in a second PCR lasting about 7 to 12 cycles. MiXCR, applied by TCRdb to the 5' RACE reads, yields one record per CDR3 protein. The data contain approximately 800,000 distinct CDR3 sequences, 25% to 30% of them singletons. The sample was also linked to a second study, of T cells of mothers and their children.

What was sequenced was blood. The receptor set was obtained from a boy younger than 18 in good health.

V and J are TRBV5-4 and TRBJ2-5, with D perhaps TRBD2 (5 bases). The closer fit of TRBJ2-7 to the DNA end suggests the J call may be wrong. The CDR3 extends over 12 amino acids. Germline CDR1 and CDR2: SGHNT and YYREEE (reference sequence). DNA of the CDR3: TGTGCCAGCAGCGTGGGAGAGGCCGAGCAGTACTTC. This codes for CASSVGEAEQYF.

The chain combines TRBV5-1 with TRBJ2-1; 7 nucleotides agree with TRBD2. Trimming took 5 bases from V and 4 from J; bases not matched to a gene: 6. Germline-derived CDR1 and CDR2 are SGHRS and YFSETQ. The CDR3 is 14 amino acids. The CDR3 DNA is TGCGCCAGCAGGTCGTCCGGGGGGTACAATGAGCAGTTCTTC. This codes for CASRSSGGYNEQFF.

This clonotype was recorded a few times. The chain combines TRBV30 with TRBJ2-3; D not certain. V gave up 3 bases and J gave up 2 bases, with 15 bases separating them. CDR3 length: 15 amino acids. Germline loops: CDR1 GTSNPN, CDR2 SVGIG (reference sequence). CDR3 amino acids: CAWRSGLGHTDTQYF. The CDR3 nucleotides read TGTGCCTGGAGATCCGGATTAGGCCACACAGATACGCAGTATTTT.

The J gene is TRBJ2-1, the V gene TRBV20-1; 8 positions match TRBD2. Germline V gene lookup returns CDR1 DFQATT and CDR2 SNEGSKA (reference sequence). The junction had 16 bases not matched to a gene; V was cut back by 0 bases and J by 0 bases. This CDR3 comprises 20 residues. The CDR3 DNA sequence: TGCAGTGCTAGAGAATTAGGGATGGCGGGGGGCCTTACCTCCTACAATGAGCAGTTCTTC. The encoded protein is CSARELGMAGGLTSYNEQFF.

The chain is built from TRBV6-6 and TRBJ2-7, with TRBD1 identical over 7 bases. Germline values: CDR1 MNHNY, CDR2 SVGAGI (reference sequence). The CDR3 consists of 13 residues. Losses at the gene ends were 3 bases for V and 3 bases for J; bases not matched to a gene: 2. CDR3 sequence reads: CASSYWDSYEQYF. CDR3 DNA: TGTGCCAGCAGTTATTGGGACAGCTACGAGCAGTACTTC.

A few counts support this clonotype. V is TRBV6-2 or TRBV6-3 and J is TRBJ2-1; weak D call: TRBD1 (5 bases). TRBJ2-7 explains the end of the DNA better; the J call may be wrong. From germline, CDR1 is MNHEY and CDR2 SVGEGT. The CDR3 is made up of 15 amino acids. This CDR3 reads CASSYGAGNYYEQYF. The CDR3 DNA is TGTGCCAGCAGTTACGGGGCAGGGAATTACTACGAGCAGTACTTC.

The genes are TRBV7-6 and TRBJ1-1; 7 bases are a match to TRBD1. The germline V gene has CDR1 SGHVS and CDR2 FNYEAQ. V dropped 4 bases and J dropped 4; count of bases not matched to a gene: 9. The CDR3 covers 15 residues. The CDR3 DNA reads as TGTGCCAGCAGCTACTCAGGGCAGGGGGGCACTGAAGCTTTCTTT. It codes for CASSYSGQGGTEAFF.

The table lists this clonotype with a few counts. The chain combines TRBV19 with TRBJ2-1, with TRBD1 matching over 7 bases. The J call is in doubt because the DNA end fits TRBJ2-5 better. Germline lookup yields CDR1 LNHDA and CDR2 SQIVND (reference sequence). The CDR3 has 14 amino acids. The CDR3 region has the DNA TGTGCCAGTAGTCAGACAGGGTCCTCAGGGACCCAGTACTTC. Its protein is CASSQTGSSGTQYF.

This clonotype has more than one count but fewer than ten. This rearrangement joins TRBV10-2 to TRBJ1-1, with a possible D match to TRBD1 (6 bases). With 8 bases removed from V and 1 base from J, the gap between germline ends came to 20 bases. The CDR3 has 16 amino acids. Germline V gene data show CDR1 as WSHSY and CDR2 as SAAADI. CDR3 in amino acids: CASSAPTTTGNTEAFF. DNA for the CDR3: TGCGCCAGCTCCGCGCCAACAACGACAGGGAACACTGAAGCTTTCTTT.

CDR3 in amino acids: CASSPPNEETQYF. The CDR3, as DNA: TGTGCCAGCTCACCACCAAACGAAGAGACCCAGTACTTC. V and J are TRBV18 and TRBJ2-1; no clear D. The DNA matches TRBJ2-5 better at its end, which makes the J call doubtful. The CDR3 consists of 13 residues. Per the germline V gene, CDR1 is KGHSH and CDR2 is LQKENI.

In this sample, this clonotype turned up once. A junction boundary mismatches the germline segment, possibly from a read error. The J gene is TRBJ2-5, the V gene TRBV6-1; D is unresolved. The DNA end is a closer match to TRBJ2-7, so the J assignment may be wrong. CDR1 and CDR2 (germline): MNHNS, SASEGT. The CDR3 has 15 amino acids. CDR3: CASSGGLASSHEQYF. The DNA for the CDR3 is TGTGCCAGCAGTGGTGGGTTGGCCAGCTCCCACGAGCAGTACTTC.

Only a few counts were recorded for this clonotype. CDR3 residues: CASSLRSPPPNTDTQYF. The CDR3, as DNA: TGTGCCAGCAGCTTAAGGTCCCCCCCCCCAAACACAGATACGCAGTATTTT. The chain recombines TRBV11-2 with TRBJ2-3; D is ambiguous. Germline-derived CDR1 and CDR2 are SGHAT and FQNNGV. The CDR3 has 17 residues. The V end was cut by 2 bases, the J end by 2 bases, with 17 bases between.

This chain joins TRBV10-3 and TRBJ1-5; TRBD1 might be the D (5 bases). V was cut by 3 bases and J by 0 bases, with 6 bases left in between. The CDR3 spans 14 residues. CDR1 is ENHRY and CDR2 is SYGVKD in the germline V gene. CDR3 coding DNA: TGTGCCATCAGTGAAGGACATAGCAATCAGCCCCAGCATTTT. Protein product: CAISEGHSNQPQHF.

CDR3 sequence reads: CASSLAEVNTEAFF. As DNA, the CDR3 is TGTGCCAGCAGCTTAGCGGAAGTAAACACTGAAGCTTTCTTT. The V gene is TRBV7-6, the J gene TRBJ1-1, with D unresolved. CDR1 is SGHVS, CDR2 FNYEAQ, per germline. V gave up 0 bases and J gave up 2 bases, with 7 bases separating them. CDR3 length equals 14 residues.

This clonotype has just a few counts. This sequence joins TRBV4-1 and TRBJ2-7; the D call may be TRBD1 or TRBD2 (5 bases each). The CDR3 has 17 residues. Trimming took off 4 bases at V and 0 bases at J, with 19 bases between the two ends. CDR1 and CDR2 (germline): MGHRA, YSYEKL. The CDR3 nucleotides are TGCGCCAGCAGCCCTTTTCACCAGCGGACAACCTCCTACGAGCAGTACTTC. Translating it yields CASSPFHQRTTSYEQYF.

The V and J genes are TRBV5-5 and TRBJ2-5; tentative D call: TRBD2 (5 bases). V lost 3 bases to trimming and J lost 5 bases, with 14 bases between them. The CDR3 consists of 14 residues. In germline, CDR1 is SGHKS, CDR2 YYEKEE (reference sequence). This CDR3 is CASSSPEGLETQYF. CDR3 sequence (DNA): TGTGCCAGCAGCTCGCCTGAGGGTCTGGAGACCCAGTACTTC.

The table lists this clonotype with a few counts. This chain connects TRBV14 to TRBJ1-6; D uncertain. V lost 4 bases to trimming and J lost 7 bases, with 8 bases between them. The CDR3 runs 13 residues. Per germline, CDR1 SGHDN and CDR2 FVKESK. DNA of the CDR3: TGTGCCAGCAGCCCCTTCTCAAATTCACCCCTCCACTTT. Amino acid sequence: CASSPFSNSPLHF. The full variable domain, rest sourced from reference TRBV14 and TRBJ1-6, is EAGVTQFPSHSVIEKGQTVTLRCDPISGHDNLYWYRRVMGKEIKFLLHFVKESKQDESGMPNNRFLAERTGGTYSTLKVQPAELEDSGVYFCASSPFSNSPLHFGNGTRLTVT.

The CDR3 DNA sequence: TGCGCCAGCAGCTTGTTCGGGGGCTCCTACAATGAGCAGTTCTTC. Its translation: CASSLFGGSYNEQFF. This chain joins TRBV5-1 and TRBJ2-1, with D possibly TRBD2 on 6 matching bases. With 1 base removed from V and 0 bases from J, the gap between germline ends came to 8 bases. The CDR3 has 15 amino acids. The V gene's germline CDR1 is SGHRS and CDR2 YFSETQ.

This clonotype has at least ten counts. This chain uses TRBV12-3 or TRBV12-4 with TRBJ2-5; D call uncertain. The germline V and J ends were trimmed by 1 base and 5 bases, with 8 bases remaining between them. The CDR3 totals 13 residues. This CDR3 is CASSLEGPETQYF. The CDR3 DNA sequence: TGTGCCAGCAGTTTAGAGGGTCCCGAGACCCAGTACTTC.

The gene calls are TRBV29-1 and TRBJ2-3, with D unclear. V lost 4 bases to trimming and J lost 7 bases, with 18 bases between them. The length of the CDR3 is 14 residues. Germline CDR1 SQVTM, CDR2 ANQGSEA. The CDR3 sequence: CSVGERLGMNTQYF. The CDR3 nucleotides are TGCAGCGTTGGGGAAAGGTTAGGGATGAATACGCAGTATTTT.

There are a few counts of this clonotype. The V and J genes are TRBV6-5 and TRBJ2-5; tentatively, D is TRBD1 (6 bases). The J call is in doubt because the DNA end fits TRBJ2-7 better. The CDR3 is 15 amino acids. Germline V lookup: CDR1 MNHEY, CDR2 SVGAGI. The CDR3 DNA reads TGTGCCAGCAGTCCACAGGGAAGAAGGGTCGGCGAGCAGTACTTC. It is translated as CASSPQGRRVGEQYF.